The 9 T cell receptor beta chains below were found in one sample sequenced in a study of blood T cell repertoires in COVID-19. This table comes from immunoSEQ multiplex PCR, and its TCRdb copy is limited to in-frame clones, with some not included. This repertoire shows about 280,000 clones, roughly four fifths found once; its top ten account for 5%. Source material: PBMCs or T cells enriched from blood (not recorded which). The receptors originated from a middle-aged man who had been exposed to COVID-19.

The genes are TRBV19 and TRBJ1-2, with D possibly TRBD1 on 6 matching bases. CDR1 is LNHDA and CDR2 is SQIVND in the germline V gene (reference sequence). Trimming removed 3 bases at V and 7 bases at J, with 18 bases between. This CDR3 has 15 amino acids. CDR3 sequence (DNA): TGTGCCAGTAGTATGTCCGGGACACGGATTTTTGGCTACACCTTC. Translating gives CASSMSGTRIFGYTF.

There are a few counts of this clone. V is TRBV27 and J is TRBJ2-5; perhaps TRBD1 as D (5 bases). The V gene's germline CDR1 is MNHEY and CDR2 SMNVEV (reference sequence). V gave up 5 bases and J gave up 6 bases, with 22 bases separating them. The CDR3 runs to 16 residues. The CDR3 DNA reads TGTGCCAGCAGTCCCCAAGGCAGGGCAGGAGAGAAGACCCAGTACTTC. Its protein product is CASSPQGRAGEKTQYF.

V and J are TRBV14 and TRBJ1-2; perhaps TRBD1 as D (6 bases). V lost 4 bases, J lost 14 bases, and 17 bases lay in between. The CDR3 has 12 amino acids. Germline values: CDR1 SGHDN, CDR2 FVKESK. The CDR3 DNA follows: TGTGCCAGCAGCCCACAGGGCCCAGAAAGAACCTTC. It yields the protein CASSPQGPERTF.

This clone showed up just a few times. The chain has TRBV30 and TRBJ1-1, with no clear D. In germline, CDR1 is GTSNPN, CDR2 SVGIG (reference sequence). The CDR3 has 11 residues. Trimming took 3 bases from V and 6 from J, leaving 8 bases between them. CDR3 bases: TGTGCCTGGAGAAGAGTCTCTGAAGCTTTCTTT. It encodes CAWRRVSEAFF. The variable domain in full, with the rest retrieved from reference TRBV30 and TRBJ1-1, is SQTIHQWPATLVQPVGSPLSLECTVEGTSNPNLYWYRQAAGRGLQLLFYSVGIGQISSEVPQNLSASRPQDRQFILSSKKLLLSDSGFYLCAWRRVSEAFFGQGTRLTVV.

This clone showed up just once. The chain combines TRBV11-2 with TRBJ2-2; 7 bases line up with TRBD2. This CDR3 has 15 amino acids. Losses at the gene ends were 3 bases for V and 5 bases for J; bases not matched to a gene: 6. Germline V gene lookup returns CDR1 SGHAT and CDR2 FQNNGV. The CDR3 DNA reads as TGTGCCAGCAGCTTTGAAGGGCGGGAGACCGGGGAGCTGTTTTTT. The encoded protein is CASSFEGRETGELFF.

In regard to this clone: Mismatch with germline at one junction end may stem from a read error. The DNA of the CDR3 is TGTGCCAGCAGATTAACCGGGACACCGAACACTGAAGCTTTCTTT. Translating gives CASRLTGTPNTEAFF. The V gene is TRBV7-3, the J gene TRBJ1-1, with TRBD1 as a possible D gene (6 bases). Germline values: CDR1 SGHTA, CDR2 FQGTGA. The CDR3 consists of 15 residues.

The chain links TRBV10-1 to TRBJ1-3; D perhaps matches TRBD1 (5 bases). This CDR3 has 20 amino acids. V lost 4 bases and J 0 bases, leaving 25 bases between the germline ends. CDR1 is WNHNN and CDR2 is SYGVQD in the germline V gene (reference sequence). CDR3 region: CASSGEAGKSSKYSGNTIYF. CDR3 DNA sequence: TGCGCCAGCAGTGGAGAGGCAGGGAAAAGCTCAAAATACTCTGGAAACACCATATATTTT.

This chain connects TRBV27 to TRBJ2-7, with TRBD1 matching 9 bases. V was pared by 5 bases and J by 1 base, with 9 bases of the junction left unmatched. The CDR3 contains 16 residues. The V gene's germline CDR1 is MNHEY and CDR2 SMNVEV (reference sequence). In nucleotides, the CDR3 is TGTGCCAGCAGTCCAGGGACAGGGAAAAAATCCTACGAGCAGTACTTC. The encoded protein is CASSPGTGKKSYEQYF.

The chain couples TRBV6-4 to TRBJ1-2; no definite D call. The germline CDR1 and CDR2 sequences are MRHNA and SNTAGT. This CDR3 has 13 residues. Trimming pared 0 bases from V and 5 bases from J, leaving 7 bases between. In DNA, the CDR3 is TGTGCCAGCAGTGACTCTGCGGGTTATGGCTACACCTTC. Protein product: CASSDSAGYGYTF.